The 14 T cell receptor beta chains below all came from one sample that was sequenced in a study of T-cell reconstitution after alpha-beta-depleted transplantation in children. For TCRbeta, the library was prepared with unique molecular identifiers. Each CDR3 protein is one row after TCRdb ran MiXCR on the PCR reads. The sample yields fewer than 120,000 distinct CDR3 sequences, 10% seen once. Sequencing used PBMCs from the stem cell graft donor, obtained from the stem cell graft. Every receptor here comes from a human donor who donated a stem cell graft to a child with acute lymphoblastic leukemia.

This clonotype was observed at least ten times. The chain recombines TRBV6-1 with TRBJ2-1, with TRBD2 matching 9 bases. V was pared by 0 bases and J by 10 bases, with 10 bases of the junction left unmatched. Germline CDR1 MNHNS, CDR2 SASEGT. CDR3 size: 16 residues. In DNA, the CDR3 is TGTGCCAGCAGTGAAGCGCAGGGTAGCGGGAGATACGAGCAGTTCTTC. Amino acid sequence: CASSEAQGSGRYEQFF.

Many counts were recorded for this clonotype. The chain joins TRBV28 to TRBJ2-4, with 10 bases that match TRBD1. Germline CDR1 MDHEN, CDR2 SYDVKM. This CDR3 spans 16 amino acids. Unmatched junction bases numbered 9, after V lost 5 bases and J lost 5 bases. The CDR3: CASSPTGTGVQNIQYF. The CDR3 DNA follows: TGTGCCAGCAGTCCTACCGGGACAGGGGTGCAAAACATTCAGTACTTC.

The table lists this clonotype with many counts. The chain uses TRBV5-1 and TRBJ2-1; 7 nucleotides agree with TRBD2. Germline V lookup: CDR1 SGHRS, CDR2 YFSETQ. The CDR3 sequence is 18 residues long. V shed 2 bases and J 0 bases; nucleotides not matched to a gene: 11. In DNA, the CDR3 is TGCGCCAGCAGCTTAACAGATTTAGCGGGCCGCTCCTACAATGAGCAGTTCTTC. This sequence encodes CASSLTDLAGRSYNEQFF. Based on the CDR3 plus reference TRBV5-1 and TRBJ2-1, the full variable domain is KAGVTQTPRYLIKTRGQQVTLSCSPISGHRSVSWYQQTPGQGLQFLFEYFSETQRNKGNFPGRFSGRQFSNSRSEMNVSTLELGDSALYLCASSLTDLAGRSYNEQFFGPGTRLTVL.

This clonotype was counted at least ten times. The chain couples TRBV5-1 to TRBJ2-5; D is uncertain. The V end lost 4 bases, the J end lost 5 bases, and 12 bases lay between the germline ends. Germline values: CDR1 SGHRS, CDR2 YFSETQ. The length of the CDR3 is 13 residues. CDR3 sequence: CASSPGIRETQYF. CDR3 nucleotide sequence: TGCGCCAGCAGCCCTGGGATAAGGGAGACCCAGTACTTC.

This clonotype was recorded at least ten times. This chain joins TRBV20-1 and TRBJ2-7; 9 bases are a match to TRBD1. Germline values: CDR1 DFQATT, CDR2 SNEGSKA (reference sequence). CDR3 length: 14 residues. V gave up 0 bases and J gave up 4 bases; unmatched junction bases: 4. The CDR3 nucleotides read TGCAGTGCTAGAGAATTGGGACAGGGTTACGAGCAGTACTTC. This translates into CSARELGQGYEQYF.

This clonotype was seen ten or more times. The chain has TRBV12-3 or TRBV12-4 and TRBJ2-3, with a tentative D call TRBD2 (7 bases). The CDR3 runs to 14 residues. The ends were cut back, 3 bases at V and 8 bases at J, with 15 bases in the middle. CDR3 loop: CASSFGGALVTQYF. CDR3 sequence (DNA): TGTGCCAGCAGTTTTGGGGGGGCCTTGGTTACGCAGTATTTT.

In regard to this clonotype: This may arise from a read error, as a much more abundant clone is one base away. The chain is built from TRBV18 and TRBJ2-1; TRBD2 is a possible D gene (5 bases). The CDR3 runs 16 residues. With 3 bases removed from V and 6 bases from J, the gap between germline ends came to 18 bases. CDR1 and CDR2 (germline): KGHSH, LQKENI. This CDR3 is CASSPSAIPAGNEQFF. CDR3 DNA: TGTGCCAGCTCACCCTCCGCTATACCCGCGGGCAATGAGCAGTTCTTC.

This clonotype was detected ten times or more. J is TRBJ1-5 and V is TRBV3-1; 8 bases line up with TRBD1. Germline CDR1 LGHDT, CDR2 YNNKEL (reference sequence). The CDR3 totals 15 residues. The junction had 6 bases not matched to a gene; V was cut back by 4 bases and J by 4 bases. The CDR3 DNA is TGTGCCAGCAGCCTCCGACAGGGGACAAATCAGCCCCAGCATTTT. Translation: CASSLRQGTNQPQHF.

This clonotype occurred many times. V is TRBV10-3 and J is TRBJ2-7; TRBD2 matches at 7 bases. This CDR3 comprises 15 residues. Unmatched junction bases numbered 4, after V lost 2 bases and J lost 0 bases. The V gene's germline CDR1 is ENHRY and CDR2 SYGVKD. CDR3 amino acids: CAISEGSGTSYEQYF. The CDR3 DNA reads TGTGCCATCAGTGAGGGGAGCGGGACCTCCTACGAGCAGTACTTC.

This clonotype was observed many times. The chain uses TRBV10-1 and TRBJ2-3, with TRBD1 matching over 10 bases. The CDR3 is 13 amino acids. Germline CDR1 reads WNHNN; CDR2 reads SYGVQD (reference sequence). V dropped 7 bases and J dropped 3; count of bases not matched to a gene: 1. CDR3 protein: CASTDRGTDTQYF. The CDR3 nucleotides are TGCGCCAGCACGGACAGGGGGACAGATACGCAGTATTTT.

This clonotype was observed at least ten times. The rearrangement uses TRBV6-2 or TRBV6-3 and TRBJ2-5, with a possible D match to TRBD1 (6 bases). Per germline, CDR1 MNHEY and CDR2 SVGEGT. The CDR3 has 15 amino acids. V lost 5 bases and J lost 2, with 15 bases in between. The CDR3 loop reads CASSPDSWYQETQYF. In DNA, the CDR3 is TGTGCCAGCAGTCCGGACAGTTGGTATCAAGAGACCCAGTACTTC.

Many counts were recorded for this clonotype. J is TRBJ1-1 and V is TRBV29-1; D is unclear. The length of the CDR3 is 14 residues. The germline V gene encodes CDR1 SQVTM and CDR2 ANQGSEA. The germline V and J ends were trimmed by 4 bases and 4 bases, with 16 bases remaining between them. The CDR3 is CSVAPLAVGTEAFF. CDR3 DNA: TGCAGCGTTGCGCCCCTCGCGGTAGGCACTGAAGCTTTCTTT.

This clonotype has at least ten counts. J is TRBJ1-2 and V is TRBV5-4; D is unresolved. V lost 4 bases, J lost 0 bases, and 13 bases lay in between. Germline CDR1 SGHNT, CDR2 YYREEE (reference sequence). CDR3 length: 15 amino acids. The CDR3 loop reads CASSPPGATNYGYTF. The DNA of the CDR3 is TGTGCCAGCAGCCCGCCGGGAGCAACTAACTATGGCTACACCTTC. The full variable domain, completed using reference TRBV5-4 and TRBJ1-2, is ETGVTQSPTHLIKTRGQQVTLRCSSQSGHNTVSWYQQALGQGPQFIFQYYREEENGRGNFPPRFSGLQFPNYSSELNVNALELDDSALYLCASSPPGATNYGYTFGSGTRLTVV.

The chain has TRBV9 and TRBJ2-2, with a tentative D call TRBD2 (6 bases). The CDR3 is 15 residues long. The germline V gene has CDR1 SGDLS and CDR2 YYNGEE. V was trimmed by 6 bases and J by 6 bases, leaving 18 bases between them. CDR3 sequence reads: CASTVGLARAGELFF. The DNA for the CDR3 is TGTGCCAGCACTGTAGGCCTAGCGAGGGCCGGGGAGCTGTTTTTT.